Below are 28 T cell receptor beta chains sequenced from a single sample in a study of cytomegalovirus exposure and HLA in healthy donors. The PCR had 60 Vbeta and 13 Jbeta primers. TCRdb's copy holds only in-frame clones and misses some; the assay was immunoSEQ multiplex PCR. There are 190,000 or so clones in the sample; 75% to 85% occur only once, and about 0.7% lies in the top ten. The sequenced material came from PBMCs. The source is a boy aged 10-17 years in good health and CMV-seronegative.

The genes are TRBV7-9 and TRBJ2-3; TRBD2 matches 9 bases. Germline CDR1 and CDR2: SEHNR and FQNEAQ (reference sequence). The CDR3 spans 18 residues. The trim removed 5 bases at V and 3 bases at J, leaving 15 bases unmatched. The CDR3 loop reads CASSPPTLAGEETDTQYF. CDR3 nucleotide sequence: TGTGCCAGCAGCCCACCTACTTTAGCGGGAGAGGAGACAGATACGCAGTATTTT.

This clone was counted a single time. The chain uses TRBV5-5 and TRBJ2-6; the D gene is possibly TRBD2 (5 bases). V was trimmed by 2 bases and J by 0 bases, leaving 6 bases between them. Germline CDR1 is SGHKS and CDR2 is YYEKEE (reference sequence). The CDR3 totals 15 residues. CDR3 protein: CASSLGSSGANVLTF. CDR3 DNA sequence: TGTGCCAGCAGCTTAGGGAGCTCTGGGGCCAACGTCCTGACTTTC. Full variable domain (rest looked up from reference TRBV5-5 and TRBJ2-6): DAGVTQSPTHLIKTRGQQVTLRCSPISGHKSVSWYQQVLGQGPQFIFQYYEKEERGRGNFPDRFSARQFPNYSSELNVNALLLGDSALYLCASSLGSSGANVLTFGAGSRLTVL.

The chain is built from TRBV5-6 and TRBJ1-1; TRBD1 agrees at 10 bases. Trimming removed 4 bases from V and 6 bases from J; junction bases left unmatched: 3. From germline, CDR1 is SGHDT and CDR2 YYEEEE. The CDR3 length is 13 residues. CDR3 nucleotide sequence: TGTGCCAGCAGCGTCGACAGGGGGCCTGAAGCTTTCTTT. Translating gives CASSVDRGPEAFF.

The chain couples TRBV18 to TRBJ2-7, with D hard to call. The germline CDR1 and CDR2 sequences are KGHSH and LQKENI. The CDR3 has 15 amino acids. The ends were cut back, 6 bases at V and 2 bases at J, with 17 bases in the middle. CDR3 in DNA: TGTGCCAGCTCCCTTTTATATACCGAGACCTACGAGCAGTACTTC. Translation: CASSLLYTETYEQYF.

V and J are TRBV2 and TRBJ2-7; TRBD1 matches at 9 bases. The germline V gene has CDR1 SNHLY and CDR2 FYNNEI. Trimming took 1 base from V and 4 from J; bases not matched to a gene: 11. There are 17 residues in the CDR3. CDR3 sequence: CASSEVLERDREYEQYF. CDR3 sequence (DNA): TGTGCCAGCAGTGAAGTTCTAGAACGGGACAGGGAGTACGAGCAGTACTTC.

The chain joins TRBV11-3 to TRBJ1-3; 7 bases line up with TRBD1. The CDR3 runs to 16 residues. CDR1 and CDR2 (germline): SGHNT, YENEEA. V shed 2 bases and J 0 bases; nucleotides not matched to a gene: 4. CDR3 protein: CASSLYQGVSGNTIYF. The CDR3 nucleotides read TGTGCCAGCAGCTTATACCAGGGGGTCTCTGGAAACACCATATATTTT.

This clone is a singleton in its sample. The gene calls are TRBV10-3 and TRBJ2-1, with 8 positions matching TRBD1. J was trimmed by 4 bases and V by 6 bases; bases with no gene match: 2. The CDR3 consists of 13 residues. Looked up from germline, CDR1 is ENHRY and CDR2 is SYGVKD. CDR3 region: CAIRDRAYNEQFF. CDR3 in DNA: TGTGCCATCAGGGACAGGGCTTACAATGAGCAGTTCTTC.

This clone was seen once. The chain couples TRBV6-5 to TRBJ1-1, with D hard to call. CDR3 length: 15 amino acids. Trimming stripped 3 bases from V and 0 bases from J, with 11 bases between. Germline V CDR1 and CDR2: MNHEY, SVGAGI. The CDR3 DNA reads TGTGCCAGCAGTTATTTCCCCGTTATGAACACTGAAGCTTTCTTT. Its protein product is CASSYFPVMNTEAFF.

In its sample, this clone was seen once. The chain combines TRBV30 with TRBJ1-3; D remains ambiguous. The germline CDR1 and CDR2 sequences are GTSNPN and SVGIG (reference sequence). Between the trimmed V and J ends, which lost 0 bases and 5 bases, there was a span of 14 bases. There are 15 residues in the CDR3. The CDR3 region is CAWSVGGGTRNTIYF. In DNA, the CDR3 is TGTGCCTGGAGTGTCGGAGGAGGAACGAGAAACACCATATATTTT.

The chain combines TRBV12-5 with TRBJ2-2; 7 bases agree with TRBD1. V lost 2 bases to trimming and J lost 6 bases; unmatched junction nucleotides: 12. Per the germline V gene, CDR1 is LGHNT and CDR2 is FRNRAP. The CDR3 loop spans 17 amino acids. DNA for the CDR3: TGTGCTAGTGGTTTGACGCAGGGGGTCGGATTGGCCGGGGAGCTGTTTTTT. It is translated as CASGLTQGVGLAGELFF.

The genes are TRBV15 and TRBJ1-2, with TRBD1 matching over 7 bases. Germline V gives CDR1 LNHNV, CDR2 YYDKDF (reference sequence). V lost 5 bases to trimming and J lost 5 bases; unmatched junction nucleotides: 8. The CDR3 extends over 14 amino acids. In DNA, the CDR3 is TGTGCCACCAGCTGGAGACAGGGACAGTATGGCTACACCTTC. This encodes CATSWRQGQYGYTF.

The chain recombines TRBV6-4 with TRBJ2-3, with TRBD1 identical over 9 bases. Germline lookup yields CDR1 MRHNA and CDR2 SNTAGT. This CDR3 region has 16 residues. The junction had 2 bases not matched to a gene; V was cut back by 0 bases and J by 1 base. The CDR3 loop is CASSDSRTGGTDTQYF. In nucleotides, the CDR3 is TGTGCCAGCAGTGACTCGAGGACAGGGGGCACAGATACGCAGTATTTT.

This clone was counted between two and nine times. V usage is TRBV2 and J usage is TRBJ1-1, with D maybe TRBD1 (6 bases). Per the germline V gene, CDR1 is SNHLY and CDR2 is FYNNEI. V was clipped by 4 bases and J by 7 bases, with 10 bases between them. This CDR3 spans 12 amino acids. CDR3 bases: TGTGCCAGCAGTGGGACAGTCGGTGAAGCTTTCTTT. Translated, it gives CASSGTVGEAFF.

The chain employs TRBV12-5 and TRBJ2-7; D might be TRBD2 (5 bases). Germline values: CDR1 LGHNT, CDR2 FRNRAP. The CDR3 runs to 14 residues. Trimming removed 3 bases from V and 7 bases from J, with 16 bases in between. The DNA of the CDR3 is TGTGCTAGTGGTTTTCTTGGACTCTCCAAGGAGCAGTACTTC. The encoded protein is CASGFLGLSKEQYF.

This clone was counted only a few times. V and J are TRBV19 and TRBJ1-1, with D possibly matching TRBD1 (5 bases). The length of the CDR3 is 15 residues. Germline V CDR1 and CDR2: LNHDA, SQIVND (reference sequence). The V and J ends lost 5 bases and 2 bases respectively, with 15 bases between them. This CDR3 is CASSFVGQGNTEAFF. In nucleotides, the CDR3 is TGTGCCAGTAGTTTTGTGGGTCAGGGAAACACTGAAGCTTTCTTT.

The chain couples TRBV14 to TRBJ2-3; D perhaps matches TRBD2 (6 bases). Trimming stripped 2 bases from V and 6 bases from J, with 12 bases between. This CDR3 region has 14 residues. CDR1 and CDR2 (germline): SGHDN, FVKESK. CDR3: CASSQRLARDTQYF. The CDR3, as DNA: TGTGCCAGCAGCCAACGGCTAGCGCGGGATACGCAGTATTTT.

The chain combines TRBV13 with TRBJ2-7; D is perhaps TRBD2 (6 bases). The ends were cut back, 5 bases at V and 2 bases at J, with 16 bases in the middle. The germline V gene has CDR1 PRHDT and CDR2 FYEKMQ (reference sequence). The CDR3 covers 15 residues. CDR3 in DNA: TGTGCCAGCAGCCCCTTGGGGAGCGGGCCCTACGAGCAGTACTTC. This codes for CASSPLGSGPYEQYF.

J is TRBJ1-1 and V is TRBV7-2; D is uncertain. V was shortened by 4 bases and J by 1 base, with 13 bases between the two germline ends. The CDR3 has 15 amino acids. CDR1 and CDR2 from the germline V gene are SGHTA and FQGNSA. Here the CDR3 DNA reads TGTGCCAGCAGCTCCCAGACAATGCCGAACACTGAAGCTTTCTTT. It specifies CASSSQTMPNTEAFF.

The chain recombines TRBV28 with TRBJ2-3; TRBD1 matches at 9 bases. The germline V gene has CDR1 MDHEN and CDR2 SYDVKM. This CDR3 is 15 amino acids long. The V segment lost 5 bases and the J segment 5 bases; nucleotides outside the gene matches: 8. CDR3 sequence: CASSPGTGNLDTQYF. Here the CDR3 DNA reads TGTGCCAGCAGTCCGGGGACAGGGAACTTAGATACGCAGTATTTT. Drawing the rest from reference TRBV28 and TRBJ2-3, the complete variable domain is DVKVTQSSRYLVKRTGEKVFLECVQDMDHENMFWYRQDPGLGLRLIYFSYDVKMKEKGDIPEGYSVSREKKERFSLILESASTNQTSMYLCASSPGTGNLDTQYFGPGTRLTVL.

The gene calls are TRBV5-1 and TRBJ1-4; TRBD1 agrees at 7 bases. Trimming at V came to 4 bases and at J to 8 bases, leaving 8 bases not matched to a gene. The CDR3 runs to 14 residues. Looked up from germline, CDR1 is SGHRS and CDR2 is YFSETQ. The CDR3 is CASSPDRVDEKLFF. The CDR3 nucleotides read TGCGCCAGCAGCCCTGACAGGGTAGACGAAAAACTGTTTTTT.

The chain combines TRBV18 with TRBJ2-7, with TRBD2 matching over 10 bases. The trim removed 3 bases at V and 3 bases at J, leaving 14 bases unmatched. Germline V gene lookup returns CDR1 KGHSH and CDR2 LQKENI. The CDR3 contains 18 residues. The CDR3 sequence is CASSPYLLAGANYYEQYF. In DNA, the CDR3 is TGTGCCAGCTCACCCTACCTCCTAGCGGGGGCTAACTACTACGAGCAGTACTTC.

This chain connects TRBV30 to TRBJ2-2; possible D gene TRBD2, 7 bases. Trimming pared 3 bases from V and 7 bases from J, leaving 18 bases between. The CDR3 runs 15 residues. Germline CDR1 and CDR2: GTSNPN and SVGIG (reference sequence). CDR3 region: CAWRPTGRGVGELFF. In DNA form, the CDR3 reads TGTGCCTGGAGACCTACAGGGAGGGGAGTCGGGGAGCTGTTTTTT.

V is TRBV11-2 and J is TRBJ1-4; D might be TRBD1 (5 bases). CDR3 length: 17 amino acids. CDR1 is SGHAT and CDR2 is FQNNGV in the germline V gene. The V end lost 5 bases, the J end lost 7 bases, and 23 bases lay between the germline ends. The CDR3 protein is CASSLTGTPTGGEKLFF. DNA of the CDR3: TGTGCCAGCAGCCTGACCGGGACTCCTACAGGAGGTGAAAAACTGTTTTTT.

This chain joins TRBV5-4 and TRBJ1-1; D remains unclear. This CDR3 is built from 14 residues. CDR1 is SGHNT, CDR2 YYREEE, per germline (reference sequence). V dropped 0 bases and J dropped 1 base, with 7 bases sitting between them. CDR3 sequence: CASSLGRPNTEAFF. Here the CDR3 DNA reads TGTGCCAGCAGCTTGGGGCGGCCGAACACTGAAGCTTTCTTT.

The chain links TRBV5-1 to TRBJ2-3; 8 bases line up with TRBD2. The CDR3 runs 16 residues. The J segment lost 0 bases and the V segment lost 2 bases, leaving 5 bases of the junction unmatched. Germline lookup yields CDR1 SGHRS and CDR2 YFSETQ. In DNA, the CDR3 is TGCGCCAGCAGCTTCCTTAGCGGGGCTAGCACAGATACGCAGTATTTT. This gives the protein CASSFLSGASTDTQYF.

Worth noting for this clone: A read error may account for a junction end that differs from germline. Other nucleotide sequences in the sample specify the same CDR3. The chain uses TRBV5-1 and TRBJ1-4, with TRBD1 matching over 12 bases. Per the germline V gene, CDR1 is SGHRS and CDR2 is YFSETQ. This CDR3 is built from 20 residues. The CDR3 region is CASSLVPGGQGARTNEKLFF. Written as DNA, the CDR3 is TGCGCTAGCAGCTTGGTACCTGGGGGACAGGGGGCTAGGACTAATGAAAAACTGTTTTTT.

This rearrangement joins TRBV12-5 to TRBJ1-2; D call uncertain. Germline V gene data show CDR1 as LGHNT and CDR2 as FRNRAP. V lost 0 bases and J lost 6, with 14 bases in between. The CDR3 spans 15 residues. DNA of the CDR3: TGTGCTAGTGGTTTGGTAATCGGGGTAATGGATGGCTACACCTTC. Translation gives CASGLVIGVMDGYTF.

A few counts support this clone. The chain combines TRBV4-3 with TRBJ2-3; D not resolved. The V end was cut by 0 bases, the J end by 6 bases, with 7 bases between. Germline assignment: CDR1 LGHNA and CDR2 YSLEER. The length of the CDR3 is 13 residues. CDR3 DNA sequence: TGCGCCAGCAGCCAAGATCCCGGGGATACGCAGTATTTT. Its protein product is CASSQDPGDTQYF.